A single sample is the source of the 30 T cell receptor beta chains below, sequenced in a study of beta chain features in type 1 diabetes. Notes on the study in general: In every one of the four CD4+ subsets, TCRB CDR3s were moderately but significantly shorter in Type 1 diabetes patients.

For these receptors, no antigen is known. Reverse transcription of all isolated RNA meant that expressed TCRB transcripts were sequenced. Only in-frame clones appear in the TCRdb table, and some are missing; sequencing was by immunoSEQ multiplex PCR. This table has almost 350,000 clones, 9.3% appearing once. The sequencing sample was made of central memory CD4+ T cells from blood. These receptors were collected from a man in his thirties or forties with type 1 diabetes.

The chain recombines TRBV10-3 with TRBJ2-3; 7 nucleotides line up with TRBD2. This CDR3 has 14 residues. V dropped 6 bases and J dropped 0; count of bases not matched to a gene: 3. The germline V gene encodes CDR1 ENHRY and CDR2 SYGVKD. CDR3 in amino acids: CAISWGGSTDTQYF. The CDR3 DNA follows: TGTGCCATCAGCTGGGGGGGAAGCACAGATACGCAGTATTTT.

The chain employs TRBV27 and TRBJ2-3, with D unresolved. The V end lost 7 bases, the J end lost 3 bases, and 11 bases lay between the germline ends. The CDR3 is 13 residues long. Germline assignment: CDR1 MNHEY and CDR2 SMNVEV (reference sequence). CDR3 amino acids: CASTRQSTDTQYF. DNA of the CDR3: TGTGCCAGCACCCGACAATCAACAGATACGCAGTATTTT.

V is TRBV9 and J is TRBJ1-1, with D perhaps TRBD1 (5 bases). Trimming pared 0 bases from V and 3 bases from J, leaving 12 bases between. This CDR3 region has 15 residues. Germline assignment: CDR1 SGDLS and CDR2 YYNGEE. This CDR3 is CASSVGNTGYTEAFF. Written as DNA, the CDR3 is TGTGCCAGCAGCGTAGGAAATACAGGTTACACTGAAGCTTTCTTT.

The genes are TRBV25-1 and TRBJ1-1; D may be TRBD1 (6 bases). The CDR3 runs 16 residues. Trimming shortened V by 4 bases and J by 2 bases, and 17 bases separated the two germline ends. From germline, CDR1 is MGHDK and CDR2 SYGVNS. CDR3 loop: CASSVLDRGGNTEAFF. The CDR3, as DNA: TGTGCCAGCAGTGTTCTGGATAGGGGGGGAAACACTGAAGCTTTCTTT. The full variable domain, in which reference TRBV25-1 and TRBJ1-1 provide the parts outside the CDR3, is EADIYQTPRYLVIGTGKKITLECSQTMGHDKMYWYQQDPGMELHLIHYSYGVNSTEKGDLSSESTVSRIRTEHFPLTLESARPSHTSQYLCASSVLDRGGNTEAFFGQGTRLTVV.

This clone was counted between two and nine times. The CDR3 DNA sequence: TGTGCCAGCAGCGTATCCCAAGGGCACTTGGCAGATACGCAGTATTTT. Translation gives CASSVSQGHLADTQYF. This chain uses TRBV9 with TRBJ2-3; D remains ambiguous. The CDR3 has 16 residues. From germline, CDR1 is SGDLS and CDR2 YYNGEE. The V end lost 1 base, the J end lost 4 bases, and 16 bases lay between the germline ends.

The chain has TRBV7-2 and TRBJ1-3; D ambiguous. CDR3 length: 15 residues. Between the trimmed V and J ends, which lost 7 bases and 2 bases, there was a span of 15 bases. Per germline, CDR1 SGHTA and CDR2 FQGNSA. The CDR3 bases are TGTGCCAGCACCATCGGGAATCTCCCTGGAAACACCATATATTTT. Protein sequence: CASTIGNLPGNTIYF.

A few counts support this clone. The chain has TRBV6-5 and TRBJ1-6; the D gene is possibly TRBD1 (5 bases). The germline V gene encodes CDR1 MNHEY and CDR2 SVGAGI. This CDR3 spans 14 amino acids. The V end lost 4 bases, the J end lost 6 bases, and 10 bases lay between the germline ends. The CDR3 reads CASSSGRGNSPLHF. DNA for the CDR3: TGTGCCAGCAGTTCGGGGAGGGGTAATTCACCCCTCCACTTT.

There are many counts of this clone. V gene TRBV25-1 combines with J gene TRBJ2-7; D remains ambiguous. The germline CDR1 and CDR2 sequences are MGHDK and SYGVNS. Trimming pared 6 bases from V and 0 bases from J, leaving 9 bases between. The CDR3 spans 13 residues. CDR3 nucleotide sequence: TGTGCCAGCAGGGGATTTGGCTCCTACGAGCAGTACTTC. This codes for CASRGFGSYEQYF.

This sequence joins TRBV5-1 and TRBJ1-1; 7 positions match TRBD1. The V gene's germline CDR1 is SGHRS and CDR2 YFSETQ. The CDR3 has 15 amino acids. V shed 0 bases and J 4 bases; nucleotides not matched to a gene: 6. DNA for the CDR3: TGCGCCAGCAGCTTGGAAGGGGGCTTGATCACTGAAGCTTTCTTT. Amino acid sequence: CASSLEGGLITEAFF.

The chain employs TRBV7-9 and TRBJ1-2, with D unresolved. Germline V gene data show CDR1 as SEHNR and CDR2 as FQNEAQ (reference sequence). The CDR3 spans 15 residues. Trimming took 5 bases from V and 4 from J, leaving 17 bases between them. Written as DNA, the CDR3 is TGTGCCAGCAGCCGGCAGAGGTCGGATTCCTATGGCTACACCTTC. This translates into CASSRQRSDSYGYTF. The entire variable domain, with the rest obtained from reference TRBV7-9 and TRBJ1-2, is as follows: DTGVSQNPRHKITKRGQNVTFRCDPISEHNRLYWYRQTLGQGPEFLTYFQNEAQLEKSRLLSDRFSAERPKGSFSTLEIQRTEQGDSAMYLCASSRQRSDSYGYTFGSGTRLTVV.

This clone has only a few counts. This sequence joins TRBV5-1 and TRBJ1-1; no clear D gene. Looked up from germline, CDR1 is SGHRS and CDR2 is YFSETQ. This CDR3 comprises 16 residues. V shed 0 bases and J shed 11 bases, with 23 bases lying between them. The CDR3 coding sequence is TGCGCCAGCAGCTTGGTGTCAGGTCCAAATTTCCAAGCGGCTTTCTTT. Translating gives CASSLVSGPNFQAAFF.

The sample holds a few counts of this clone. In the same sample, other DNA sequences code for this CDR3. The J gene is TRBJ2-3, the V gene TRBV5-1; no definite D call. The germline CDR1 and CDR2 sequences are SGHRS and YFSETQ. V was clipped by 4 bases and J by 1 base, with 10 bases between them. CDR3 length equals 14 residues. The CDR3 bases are TGCGCCAGCAGCGAAGGGCAGGGCACAGATACGCAGTATTTT. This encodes CASSEGQGTDTQYF. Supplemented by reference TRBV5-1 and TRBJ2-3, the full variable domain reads KAGVTQTPRYLIKTRGQQVTLSCSPISGHRSVSWYQQTPGQGLQFLFEYFSETQRNKGNFPGRFSGRQFSNSRSEMNVSTLELGDSALYLCASSEGQGTDTQYFGPGTRLTVL.

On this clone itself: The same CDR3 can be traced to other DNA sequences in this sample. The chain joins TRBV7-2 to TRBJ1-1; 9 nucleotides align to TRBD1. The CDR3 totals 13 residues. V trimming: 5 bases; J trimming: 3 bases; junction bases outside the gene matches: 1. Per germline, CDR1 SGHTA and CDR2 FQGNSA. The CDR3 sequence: CASSRQGDTEAFF. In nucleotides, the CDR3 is TGTGCCAGCAGCCGACAGGGGGACACTGAAGCTTTCTTT. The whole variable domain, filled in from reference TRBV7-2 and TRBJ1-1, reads GAGVSQSPSNKVTEKGKDVELRCDPISGHTALYWYRQSLGQGLEFLIYFQGNSAPDKSGLPSDRFSAERTGGSVSTLTIQRTQQEDSAVYLCASSRQGDTEAFFGQGTRLTVV.

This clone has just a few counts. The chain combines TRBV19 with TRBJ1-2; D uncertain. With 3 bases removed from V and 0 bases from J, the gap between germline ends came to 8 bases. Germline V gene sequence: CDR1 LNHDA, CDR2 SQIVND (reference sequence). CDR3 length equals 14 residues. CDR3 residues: CASSIGIANYGYTF. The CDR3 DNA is TGTGCCAGTAGTATTGGGATAGCTAACTATGGCTACACCTTC.

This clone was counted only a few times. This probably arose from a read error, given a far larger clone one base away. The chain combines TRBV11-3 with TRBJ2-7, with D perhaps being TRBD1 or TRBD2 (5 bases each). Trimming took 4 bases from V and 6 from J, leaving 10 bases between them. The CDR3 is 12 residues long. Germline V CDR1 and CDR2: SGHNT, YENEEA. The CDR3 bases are TGTGCCAGCAGCTCCGGGACGGGCGAGCAGTACTTC. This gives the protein CASSSGTGEQYF.

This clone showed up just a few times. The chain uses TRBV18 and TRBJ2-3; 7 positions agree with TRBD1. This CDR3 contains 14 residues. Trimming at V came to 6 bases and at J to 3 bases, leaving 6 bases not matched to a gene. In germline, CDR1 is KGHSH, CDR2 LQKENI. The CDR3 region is CASSERQGTDTQYF. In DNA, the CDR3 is TGTGCCAGCTCGGAACGACAGGGAACAGATACGCAGTATTTT. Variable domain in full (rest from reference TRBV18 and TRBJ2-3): NAGVMQNPRHLVRRRGQEARLRCSPMKGHSHVYWYRQLPEEGLKFMVYLQKENIIDESGMPKERFSAEFPKEGPSILRIQQVVRGDSAAYFCASSERQGTDTQYFGPGTRLTVL.

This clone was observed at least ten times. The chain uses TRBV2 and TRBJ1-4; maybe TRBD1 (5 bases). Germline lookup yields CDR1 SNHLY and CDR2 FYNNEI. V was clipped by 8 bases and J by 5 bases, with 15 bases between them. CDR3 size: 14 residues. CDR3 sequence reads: CASLLGQKNEKLFF. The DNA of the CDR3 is TGTGCCAGCCTCTTGGGGCAGAAGAATGAAAAACTGTTTTTT.

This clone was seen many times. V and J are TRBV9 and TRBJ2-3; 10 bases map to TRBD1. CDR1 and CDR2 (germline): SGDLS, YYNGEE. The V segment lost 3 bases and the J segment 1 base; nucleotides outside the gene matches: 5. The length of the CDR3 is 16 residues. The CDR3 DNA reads TGTGCCAGCAGCGGTCGTGGGACAGGGGGCACAGATACGCAGTATTTT. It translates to CASSGRGTGGTDTQYF.

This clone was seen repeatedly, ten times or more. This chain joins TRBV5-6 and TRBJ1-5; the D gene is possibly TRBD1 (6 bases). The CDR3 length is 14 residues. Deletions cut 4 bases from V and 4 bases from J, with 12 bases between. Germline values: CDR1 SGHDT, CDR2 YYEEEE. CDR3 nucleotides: TGTGCCAGCAGCCGGATACAGGGAAATCAGCCCCAGCATTTT. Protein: CASSRIQGNQPQHF.

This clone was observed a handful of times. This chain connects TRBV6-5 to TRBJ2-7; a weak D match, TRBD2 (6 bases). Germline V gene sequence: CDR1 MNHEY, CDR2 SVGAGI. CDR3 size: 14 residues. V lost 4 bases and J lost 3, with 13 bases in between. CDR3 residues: CASSSGTGIYEQYF. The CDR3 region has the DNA TGTGCCAGCAGTTCCGGGACTGGGATCTACGAGCAGTACTTC.

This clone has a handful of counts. The CDR3 reads CASSRDLRPPLHF. CDR3 DNA: TGTGCCAGCAGTCGGGACCTTCGGCCACCCCTCCACTTT. The chain links TRBV7-6 to TRBJ1-6, with a weak D call TRBD1 (5 bases). Germline V gene data show CDR1 as SGHVS and CDR2 as FNYEAQ. CDR3 length equals 13 residues. Trimming took off 6 bases at V and 11 bases at J, with 14 bases between the two ends.

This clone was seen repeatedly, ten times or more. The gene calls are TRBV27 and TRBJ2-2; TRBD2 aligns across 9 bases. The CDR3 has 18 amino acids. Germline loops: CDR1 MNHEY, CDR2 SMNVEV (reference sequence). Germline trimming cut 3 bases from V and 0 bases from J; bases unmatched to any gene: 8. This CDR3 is CASSLRRGGDANTGELFF. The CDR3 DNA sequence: TGTGCCAGCAGTTTGCGGCGGGGGGGAGACGCGAACACCGGGGAGCTGTTTTTT.

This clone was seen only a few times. Here the CDR3 DNA reads TGCGCCAGCAGGGAGACGGGGGGATCCTACAATGAGCAGTTCTTC. Translated: CASRETGGSYNEQFF. The chain combines TRBV5-1 with TRBJ2-1; TRBD2 agrees at 7 bases. The J segment lost 1 base and the V segment lost 5 bases, leaving 6 bases of the junction unmatched. The CDR3 contains 15 residues. Germline V gives CDR1 SGHRS, CDR2 YFSETQ.

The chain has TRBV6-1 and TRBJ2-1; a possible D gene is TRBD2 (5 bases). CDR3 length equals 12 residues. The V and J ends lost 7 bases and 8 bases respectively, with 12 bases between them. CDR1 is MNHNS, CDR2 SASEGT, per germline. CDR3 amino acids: CASTHNGDEQFF. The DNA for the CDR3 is TGTGCCAGCACCCATAACGGGGATGAGCAGTTCTTC.

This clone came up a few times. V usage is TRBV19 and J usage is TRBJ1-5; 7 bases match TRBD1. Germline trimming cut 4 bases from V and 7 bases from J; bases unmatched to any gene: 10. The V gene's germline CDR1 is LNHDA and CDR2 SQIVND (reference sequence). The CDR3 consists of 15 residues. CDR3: CASSTKTGKNQPQHF. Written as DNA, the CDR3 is TGTGCCAGTAGTACCAAGACAGGGAAGAACCAGCCCCAGCATTTT.

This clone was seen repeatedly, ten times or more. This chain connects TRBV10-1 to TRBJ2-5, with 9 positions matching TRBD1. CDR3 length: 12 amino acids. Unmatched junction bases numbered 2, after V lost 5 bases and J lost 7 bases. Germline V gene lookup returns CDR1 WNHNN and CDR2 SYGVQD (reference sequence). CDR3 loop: CASSWGQGTQYF. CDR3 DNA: TGCGCCAGCAGTTGGGGACAGGGGACCCAGTACTTC.

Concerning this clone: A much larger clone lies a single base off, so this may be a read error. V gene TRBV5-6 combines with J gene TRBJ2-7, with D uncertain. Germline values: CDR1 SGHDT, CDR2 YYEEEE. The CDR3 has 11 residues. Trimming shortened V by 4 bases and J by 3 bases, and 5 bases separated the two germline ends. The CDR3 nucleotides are TGTGCCAGCAGCACGAACTACGAGCAGTACTTC. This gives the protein CASSTNYEQYF.

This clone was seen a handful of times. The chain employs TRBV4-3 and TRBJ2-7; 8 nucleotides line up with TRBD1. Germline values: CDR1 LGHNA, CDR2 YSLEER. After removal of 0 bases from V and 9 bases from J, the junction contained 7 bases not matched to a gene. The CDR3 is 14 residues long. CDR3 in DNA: TGCGCCAGCAGCCAAGAATCCGGACAGGGCCGGCAGTACTTC. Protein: CASSQESGQGRQYF.

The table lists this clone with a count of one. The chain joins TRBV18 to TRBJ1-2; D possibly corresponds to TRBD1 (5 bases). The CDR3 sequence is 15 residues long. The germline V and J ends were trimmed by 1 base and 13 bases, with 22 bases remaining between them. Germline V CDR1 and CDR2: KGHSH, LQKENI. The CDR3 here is CASSPRGQEGLVGTF. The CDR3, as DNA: TGTGCCAGCTCACCACGGGGCCAGGAGGGTTTAGTCGGCACCTTC.

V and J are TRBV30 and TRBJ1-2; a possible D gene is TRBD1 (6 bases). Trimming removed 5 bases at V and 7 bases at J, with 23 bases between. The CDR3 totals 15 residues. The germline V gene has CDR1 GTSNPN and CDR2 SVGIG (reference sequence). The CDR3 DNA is TGTGCCTGGGATCGGTTGGGGGCGTCGCAAGGTGGCTACACCTTC. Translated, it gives CAWDRLGASQGGYTF.